The 18 T cell receptor beta chains below come from one sample, sequenced in a study of T cell changes during pregnancy in multiple sclerosis. Measured with immunoSEQ multiplex PCR; TCRdb has only the in-frame clones, and not every one. The sample has tens of thousands of clones; over 85% are singletons. Specimen: CD4+ T cells from peripheral blood mononuclear cells, collected before pregnancy. The source is a female donor with multiple sclerosis, enrolled in a pregnancy study.

As regards this clone: Within the sample, other DNA sequences also encode this same CDR3. The chain links TRBV6-6 to TRBJ2-7; 9 nucleotides match TRBD2. V gave up 4 bases and J gave up 1 base; unmatched junction bases: 8. This CDR3 region has 16 residues. The germline gives CDR1 MNHNY, CDR2 SVGAGI (reference sequence). The CDR3, as DNA: TGTGCCAGCAGTTCTCCCGGGACTAGCTCGTCCTACGAGCAGTACTTC. This translates into CASSSPGTSSSYEQYF.

The rearrangement uses TRBV7-3 and TRBJ2-3; 11 nucleotides line up with TRBD2. J lost 0 bases, V lost 1 base, and 12 bases had no gene match. The CDR3 loop spans 20 amino acids. The germline CDR1 and CDR2 sequences are SGHTA and FQGTGA. CDR3 coding DNA: TGTGCCAGCAGCTTAATTCGGGGGACTAGCGGCACTCCTAGCACAGATACGCAGTATTTT. Protein product: CASSLIRGTSGTPSTDTQYF.

The count of this clone is one. This chain links TRBV2 with TRBJ2-7, with D possibly matching TRBD1 (6 bases). From germline, CDR1 is SNHLY and CDR2 FYNNEI. This CDR3 is 12 amino acids long. V lost 6 bases, J lost 4 bases, and 10 bases lay in between. The CDR3 loop reads CASRVQGYEQYF. Here the CDR3 DNA reads TGTGCCAGCAGGGTACAGGGATACGAGCAGTACTTC.

The genes are TRBV5-6 and TRBJ2-7; D might be TRBD2 (5 bases). The CDR3 has 14 amino acids. From germline, CDR1 is SGHDT and CDR2 YYEEEE. V lost 6 bases and J lost 0, with 13 bases in between. Written as DNA, the CDR3 is TGTGCCAGCACCCATCGAACTAGCTCCTACGAGCAGTACTTC. The encoded protein is CASTHRTSSYEQYF.

The genes are TRBV10-3 and TRBJ2-3; 8 positions agree with TRBD2. The CDR3 sequence is 14 residues long. From germline, CDR1 is ENHRY and CDR2 SYGVKD. V shed 10 bases and J 0 bases; nucleotides not matched to a gene: 6. The CDR3 sequence is CASERGGSTDTQYF. In DNA, the CDR3 is TGTGCCAGCGAACGGGGGGGGAGCACAGATACGCAGTATTTT.

CDR3 amino acids: CAISPTGASYEQYF. For the CDR3, the DNA is TGTGCCATCAGCCCGACAGGCGCCTCCTACGAGCAGTACTTC. The rearrangement links TRBV10-3 to TRBJ2-7; D may be TRBD1 (6 bases). Germline CDR1 reads ENHRY; CDR2 reads SYGVKD. The CDR3 runs to 14 residues. The V and J ends lost 6 bases and 0 bases respectively, with 12 bases between them.

This clone was seen a few times. The chain is built from TRBV2 and TRBJ1-3, with unresolved D. CDR1 is SNHLY and CDR2 is FYNNEI in the germline V gene. The CDR3 is made up of 13 amino acids. Between the trimmed V and J ends, which lost 10 bases and 2 bases, there was a span of 12 bases. The CDR3 reads CATGRGTGNTIYF. In nucleotides, the CDR3 is TGTGCCACCGGACGGGGAACTGGAAACACCATATATTTT.

V is TRBV5-1 and J is TRBJ1-1, with a tentative D call TRBD1 (5 bases). The CDR3 spans 15 residues. V shed 0 bases and J shed 4 bases, with 13 bases lying between them. CDR1 and CDR2 (germline): SGHRS, YFSETQ. The CDR3 reads CASSLALGQITEAFF. In DNA form, the CDR3 reads TGCGCCAGCAGCTTGGCCCTGGGGCAGATCACTGAAGCTTTCTTT.

The V gene is TRBV9, the J gene TRBJ1-2, with a possible D match to TRBD1 (5 bases). Germline V gene lookup returns CDR1 SGDLS and CDR2 YYNGEE. V gave up 1 base and J gave up 8 bases, with 12 bases separating them. The length of the CDR3 is 13 residues. DNA of the CDR3: TGTGCCAGCAGCGTACAGGGCGTCGAGGGCTACACCTTC. Translation gives CASSVQGVEGYTF.

CDR3: CASSLTRGGGEQYF. The DNA for the CDR3 is TGTGCCAGCAGCTTAACCCGAGGGGGCGGCGAGCAGTACTTC. J is TRBJ2-7 and V is TRBV13; 7 bases agree with TRBD1. Germline CDR1 is PRHDT and CDR2 is FYEKMQ (reference sequence). CDR3 size: 14 residues. V shed 2 bases, J shed 6 bases, and the junction held 7 bases outside the gene matches.

In DNA form, the CDR3 reads TGCGCCAGCAGCAAAGATCCTAGACAGGGAGTCTATGGCTACACCTTC. This sequence encodes CASSKDPRQGVYGYTF. The chain recombines TRBV5-1 with TRBJ1-2; 7 bases are a match to TRBD1. This CDR3 comprises 16 residues. The germline CDR1 and CDR2 sequences are SGHRS and YFSETQ. Trimming cost V 4 bases and J 4 bases; bases outside gene matches: 13.

The chain couples TRBV4-2 to TRBJ1-5; 9 nucleotides agree with TRBD1. The CDR3 totals 18 residues. The germline V gene encodes CDR1 LGHNA and CDR2 YNFKEQ. Trimming at V came to 0 bases and at J to 0 bases, leaving 6 bases not matched to a gene. CDR3 in DNA: TGTGCCAGCAGCCAAGACCTACAGGGGGCTATTAGCAATCAGCCCCAGCATTTT. The encoded protein is CASSQDLQGAISNQPQHF.

The chain employs TRBV5-1 and TRBJ1-5; D is uncertain. CDR1 is SGHRS and CDR2 is YFSETQ in the germline V gene. Trimming removed 4 bases at V and 3 bases at J, with 11 bases between. CDR3 length: 14 amino acids. This CDR3 reads CASSAGGPNQPQHF. CDR3 nucleotide sequence: TGCGCCAGCAGCGCGGGAGGTCCCAATCAGCCCCAGCATTTT.

The chain employs TRBV9 and TRBJ1-1; D is possibly TRBD1 (5 bases). V dropped 6 bases and J dropped 5 bases, with 17 bases sitting between them. Germline CDR1 SGDLS, CDR2 YYNGEE. The CDR3 totals 14 residues. The CDR3 nucleotides read TGTGCCAGCACCCAGGGTCCTATGGGGACTGAAGCTTTCTTT. Its translation is CASTQGPMGTEAFF. The entire variable domain, with the rest obtained from reference TRBV9 and TRBJ1-1, is as follows: DSGVTQTPKHLITATGQRVTLRCSPRSGDLSVYWYQQSLDQGLQFLIQYYNGEERAKGNILERFSAQQFPDLHSELNLSSLELGDSALYFCASTQGPMGTEAFFGQGTRLTVV.

The V gene is TRBV5-1, the J gene TRBJ1-3; maybe TRBD1 (6 bases). The CDR3 is 15 residues long. Per germline, CDR1 SGHRS and CDR2 YFSETQ. The V gene lost 1 base and the J gene lost 0 bases, with 8 bases spanning the gap. The CDR3 DNA sequence: TGCGCCAGCAGCTTGAGAGGGGGCTCTGGAAACACCATATATTTT. It encodes CASSLRGGSGNTIYF.

The chain combines TRBV20-1 with TRBJ2-4, with D tentatively TRBD2 (7 bases). The germline gives CDR1 DFQATT, CDR2 SNEGSKA (reference sequence). This CDR3 region has 11 residues. Trimming took off 3 bases at V and 9 bases at J, with 9 bases between the two ends. The DNA for the CDR3 is TGCAGTGCTAGGGGGGGGGCCATTCAGTACTTC. Protein: CSARGGAIQYF.

About this clone: This specimen includes other DNA sequences encoding the same CDR3. This chain uses TRBV28 with TRBJ1-2, with TRBD1 as a possible D gene (6 bases). From germline, CDR1 is MDHEN and CDR2 SYDVKM. V shed 2 bases and J shed 7 bases, with 11 bases lying between them. This CDR3 is 13 amino acids long. DNA of the CDR3: TGTGCCAGCAGTTTAAGCGGGGGCGGTGGCTACACCTTC. It translates to CASSLSGGGGYTF.

The chain joins TRBV28 to TRBJ1-2, with 10 bases matching TRBD1. The CDR3 consists of 15 residues. CDR1 and CDR2 (germline): MDHEN, SYDVKM. V was pared by 2 bases and J by 9 bases, with 9 bases of the junction left unmatched. CDR3 in amino acids: CASSLSRDRGISYTF. In DNA, the CDR3 is TGTGCCAGCAGTTTAAGCCGGGACAGGGGAATTAGCTACACCTTC.